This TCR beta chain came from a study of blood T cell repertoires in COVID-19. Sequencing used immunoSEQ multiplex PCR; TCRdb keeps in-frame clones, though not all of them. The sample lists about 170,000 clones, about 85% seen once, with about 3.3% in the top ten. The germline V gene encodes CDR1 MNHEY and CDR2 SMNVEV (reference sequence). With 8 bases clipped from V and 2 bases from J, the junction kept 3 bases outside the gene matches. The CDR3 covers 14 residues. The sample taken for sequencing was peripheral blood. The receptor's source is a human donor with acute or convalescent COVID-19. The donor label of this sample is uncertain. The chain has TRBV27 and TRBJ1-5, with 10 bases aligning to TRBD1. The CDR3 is CASGTGVGNQPQHF. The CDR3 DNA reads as TGTGCCAGCGGGACAGGGGTGGGCAATCAGCCCCAGCATTTT.